The clone carrying this T cell receptor beta chain was recorded a few times. Per the germline V gene, CDR1 is MNHNS and CDR2 is SASEGT. CDR3 length equals 15 residues. V was trimmed by 5 bases and J by 2 bases, leaving 15 bases between them. The data derive from a study of response to subunit inactivated influenza vaccine. TCRdb re-called the RT-PCR reads with MiXCR, one entry per CDR3 protein. The table records 700,000 to 800,000 distinct CDR3 sequences, 15% to 20% of them present only once. This sequence joins TRBV6-1 and TRBJ2-5, with D possibly being TRBD2 (6 bases). Sample: PBMCs from blood, taken approximately 5 days after vaccination. This TCR was sampled from a man aged 50-60 years who received an inactivated influenza vaccine. The CDR3 DNA sequence: TGTGCCAGCAGTCCCCGGGGAGGAGCGCAAGAGACCCAGTACTTC. Translating gives CASSPRGGAQETQYF.